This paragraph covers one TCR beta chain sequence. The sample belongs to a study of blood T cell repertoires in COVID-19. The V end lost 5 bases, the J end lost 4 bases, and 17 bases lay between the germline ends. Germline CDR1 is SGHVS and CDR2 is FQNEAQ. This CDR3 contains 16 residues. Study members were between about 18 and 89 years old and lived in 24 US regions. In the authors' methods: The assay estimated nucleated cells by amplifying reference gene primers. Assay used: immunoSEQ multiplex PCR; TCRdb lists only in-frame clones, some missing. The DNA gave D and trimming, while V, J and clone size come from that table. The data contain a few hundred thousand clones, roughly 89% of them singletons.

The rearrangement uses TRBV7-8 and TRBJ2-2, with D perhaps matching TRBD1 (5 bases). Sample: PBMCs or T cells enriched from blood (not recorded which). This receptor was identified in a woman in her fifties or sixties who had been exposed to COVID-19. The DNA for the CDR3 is TGTGCCAGCAGCACCAGTCCCAGGGCAGGCACCGGGGAGCTGTTTTTT. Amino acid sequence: CASSTSPRAGTGELFF.